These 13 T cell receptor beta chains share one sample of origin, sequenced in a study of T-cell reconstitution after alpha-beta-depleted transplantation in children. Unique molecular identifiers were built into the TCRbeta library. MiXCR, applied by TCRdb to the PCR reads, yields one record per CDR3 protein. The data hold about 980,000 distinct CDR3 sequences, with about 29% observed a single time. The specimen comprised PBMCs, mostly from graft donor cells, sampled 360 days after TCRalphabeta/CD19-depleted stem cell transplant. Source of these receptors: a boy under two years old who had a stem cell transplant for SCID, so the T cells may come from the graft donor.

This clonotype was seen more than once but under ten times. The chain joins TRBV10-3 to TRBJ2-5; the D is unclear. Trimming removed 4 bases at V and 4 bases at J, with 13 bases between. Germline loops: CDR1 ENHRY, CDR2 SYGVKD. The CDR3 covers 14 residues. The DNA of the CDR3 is TGTGCCATCAGTGTCGGACCAAGTGTAGAGACCCAGTACTTC. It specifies CAISVGPSVETQYF.

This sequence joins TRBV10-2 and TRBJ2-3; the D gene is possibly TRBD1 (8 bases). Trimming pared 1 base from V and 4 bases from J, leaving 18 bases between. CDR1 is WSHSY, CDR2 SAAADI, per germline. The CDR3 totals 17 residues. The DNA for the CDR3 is TGCGCCAGCAGTGAGTTCCCGGACAGGGAGGGCGCAGATACGCAGTATTTT. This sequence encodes CASSEFPDREGADTQYF.

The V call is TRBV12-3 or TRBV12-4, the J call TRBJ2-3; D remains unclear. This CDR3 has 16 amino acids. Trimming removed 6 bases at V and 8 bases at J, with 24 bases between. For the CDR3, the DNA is TGTGCCAGCAGCCTCCTGGCCGGACCCACCCAAGTTACGCAGTATTTT. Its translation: CASSLLAGPTQVTQYF.

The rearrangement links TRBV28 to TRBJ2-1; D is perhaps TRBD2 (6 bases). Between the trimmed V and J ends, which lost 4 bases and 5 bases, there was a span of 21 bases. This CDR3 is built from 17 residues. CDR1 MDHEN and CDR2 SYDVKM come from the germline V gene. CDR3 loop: CASSSAAGDSQHNEQFF. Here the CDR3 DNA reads TGTGCCAGCAGTTCCGCTGCCGGGGACTCCCAACACAATGAGCAGTTCTTC. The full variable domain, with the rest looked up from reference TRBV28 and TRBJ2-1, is DVKVTQSSRYLVKRTGEKVFLECVQDMDHENMFWYRQDPGLGLRLIYFSYDVKMKEKGDIPEGYSVSREKKERFSLILESASTNQTSMYLCASSSAAGDSQHNEQFFGPGTRLTVL.

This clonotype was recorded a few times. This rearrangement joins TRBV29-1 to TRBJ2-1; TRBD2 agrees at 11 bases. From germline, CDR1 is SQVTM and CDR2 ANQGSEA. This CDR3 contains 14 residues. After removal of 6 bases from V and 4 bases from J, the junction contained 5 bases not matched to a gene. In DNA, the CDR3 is TGCAGCGTCAAAGCTAGCGGGGGGTACAATGAGCAGTTCTTC. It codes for CSVKASGGYNEQFF.

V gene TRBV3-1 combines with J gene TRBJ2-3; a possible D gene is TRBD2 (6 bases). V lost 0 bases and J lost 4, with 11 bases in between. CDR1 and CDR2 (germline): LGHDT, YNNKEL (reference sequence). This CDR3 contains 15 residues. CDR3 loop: CASSQEGAGSDTQYF. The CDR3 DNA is TGTGCCAGCAGCCAAGAAGGGGCGGGGTCAGATACGCAGTATTTT.

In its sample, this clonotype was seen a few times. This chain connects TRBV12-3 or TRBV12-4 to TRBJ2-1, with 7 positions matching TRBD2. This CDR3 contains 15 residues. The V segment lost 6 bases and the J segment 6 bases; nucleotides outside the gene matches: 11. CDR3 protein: CASRMRRDYVNEQFF. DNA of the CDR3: TGTGCCAGCAGGATGCGCCGGGACTACGTCAATGAGCAGTTCTTC.

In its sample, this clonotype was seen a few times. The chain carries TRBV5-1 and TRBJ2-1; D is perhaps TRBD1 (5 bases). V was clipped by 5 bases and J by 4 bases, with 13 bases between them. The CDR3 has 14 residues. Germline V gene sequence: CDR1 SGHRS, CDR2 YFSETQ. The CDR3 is CASRWTPEYNEQFF. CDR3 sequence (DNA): TGCGCCAGCAGATGGACACCAGAATACAATGAGCAGTTCTTC.

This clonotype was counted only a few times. CDR3 in DNA: TGTGCCAGCAGGGCTTACCGGGACCTTAATGAGCAGTTCTTC. It is translated as CASRAYRDLNEQFF. J is TRBJ2-1 and V is TRBV2; D tentatively reads TRBD1 or TRBD2 (5 bases each). V lost 6 bases and J 7 bases, leaving 16 bases between the germline ends. Germline values: CDR1 SNHLY, CDR2 FYNNEI. The CDR3 spans 14 residues.

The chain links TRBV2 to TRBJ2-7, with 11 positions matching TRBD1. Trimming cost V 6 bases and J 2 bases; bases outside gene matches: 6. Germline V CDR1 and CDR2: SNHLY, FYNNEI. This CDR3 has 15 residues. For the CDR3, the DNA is TGTGCCAGCAGGCACGGGACAGGGGGTCCCTACGAGCAGTACTTC. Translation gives CASRHGTGGPYEQYF.

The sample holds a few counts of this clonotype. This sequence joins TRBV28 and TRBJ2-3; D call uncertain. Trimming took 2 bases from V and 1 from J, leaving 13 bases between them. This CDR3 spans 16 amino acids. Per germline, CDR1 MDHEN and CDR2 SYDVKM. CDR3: CASSLGPRIGTDTQYF. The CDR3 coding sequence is TGTGCCAGCAGTTTAGGACCGCGGATCGGCACAGATACGCAGTATTTT.

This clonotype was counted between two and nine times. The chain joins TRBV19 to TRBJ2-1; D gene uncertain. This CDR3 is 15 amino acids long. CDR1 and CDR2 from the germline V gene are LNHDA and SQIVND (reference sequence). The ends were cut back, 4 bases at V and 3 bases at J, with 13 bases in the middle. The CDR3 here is CASSTRGSFYNEQFF. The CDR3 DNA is TGTGCCAGTAGTACTCGCGGCTCTTTCTACAATGAGCAGTTCTTC.

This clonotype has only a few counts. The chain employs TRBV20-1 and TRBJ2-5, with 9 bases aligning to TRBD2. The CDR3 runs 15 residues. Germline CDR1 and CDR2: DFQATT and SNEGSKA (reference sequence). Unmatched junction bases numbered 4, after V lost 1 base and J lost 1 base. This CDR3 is CSARVAGGSQETQYF. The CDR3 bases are TGCAGTGCTAGAGTCGCGGGGGGGTCCCAAGAGACCCAGTACTTC.